The 22 T cell receptor beta chains below were found in one sample sequenced in a study of control samples from healthy donors and cancer patients. TCRdb's copy holds only in-frame clones and misses some; the assay was immunoSEQ multiplex PCR. The table records some 200,000 clones, approximately 92% of them present only once. The source material was blood. These receptors were taken from a man aged 18-30 years in good health.

The genes are TRBV7-2 and TRBJ1-1; D unresolved. CDR1 and CDR2 from the germline V gene are SGHTA and FQGNSA. This CDR3 is 14 amino acids long. The V end lost 5 bases, the J end lost 5 bases, and 15 bases lay between the germline ends. The CDR3 loop reads CASSPVWGGTEAFF. CDR3 coding DNA: TGTGCCAGCAGCCCGGTCTGGGGAGGAACTGAAGCTTTCTTT.

The DNA for the CDR3 is TGTGCCAGCAGTTACTCGAAGCCCGGGAGGGACACCATATATTTT. It yields the protein CASSYSKPGRDTIYF. This sequence joins TRBV6-5 and TRBJ1-3; D gene ambiguous. The germline V gene has CDR1 MNHEY and CDR2 SVGAGI. The CDR3 is 15 residues long. Trimming cost V 0 bases and J 8 bases, with 14 bases left between them.

For this clone: The same CDR3 also results from other DNA sequences found in this sample. The chain uses TRBV5-1 and TRBJ2-1, with D possibly TRBD2 on 6 matching bases. Germline V CDR1 and CDR2: SGHRS, YFSETQ. V was cut by 0 bases and J by 1 base, with 8 bases left in between. The CDR3 is 15 residues long. CDR3 nucleotide sequence: TGCGCCAGCAGCTTGGTAGGGAGGTCCTACAATGAGCAGTTCTTC. Residues: CASSLVGRSYNEQFF.

The V call is TRBV5-6, the J call TRBJ2-3, with a possible D match to TRBD1 (6 bases). V dropped 4 bases and J dropped 6 bases, with 18 bases sitting between them. This CDR3 has 15 residues. Germline CDR1 is SGHDT and CDR2 is YYEEEE. The CDR3 sequence is CASSPGQPLRDTQYF. As DNA, the CDR3 is TGTGCCAGCAGCCCTGGACAGCCCCTCAGGGATACGCAGTATTTT.

The chain employs TRBV18 and TRBJ2-5; TRBD1 matches at 10 bases. The CDR3 contains 14 residues. Germline values: CDR1 KGHSH, CDR2 LQKENI. V lost 2 bases, J lost 4 bases, and 1 base stayed unmatched. CDR3 in DNA: TGTGCCAGCTCACCAGGGACAGGGGTAGAGACCCAGTACTTC. Translated, it gives CASSPGTGVETQYF.

V gene TRBV7-2 combines with J gene TRBJ1-4; 10 positions agree with TRBD1. CDR1 SGHTA and CDR2 FQGNSA come from the germline V gene. There are 16 residues in the CDR3. Germline trimming cut 2 bases from V and 6 bases from J; bases unmatched to any gene: 6. The chain's CDR3 is CASSLLLGQGDEKLFF. CDR3 coding DNA: TGTGCCAGCAGCTTATTACTCGGACAGGGGGATGAAAAACTGTTTTTT.

CDR3 sequence reads: CASSWFPGQGYEQYF. The CDR3 nucleotides are TGTGCCAGCAGCTGGTTCCCGGGACAGGGGTACGAGCAGTACTTC. The chain has TRBV7-3 and TRBJ2-7, with TRBD1 identical over 10 bases. Germline loops: CDR1 SGHTA, CDR2 FQGTGA. The length of the CDR3 is 15 residues. The ends lost 4 bases at V and 4 bases at J; junction bases unmatched: 7.

The chain combines TRBV7-9 with TRBJ2-7; D call uncertain. Germline V gene data show CDR1 as SEHNR and CDR2 as FQNEAQ (reference sequence). Trimming left V 1 base short and J 2 bases short, with 12 bases between. The CDR3 runs to 15 residues. CDR3 protein: CASSLGAVETYEQYF. The CDR3 DNA follows: TGTGCCAGCAGCTTAGGGGCAGTTGAGACCTACGAGCAGTACTTC.

V is TRBV24-1 and J is TRBJ2-1, with TRBD2 matching over 7 bases. This CDR3 is 18 amino acids long. V was pared by 5 bases and J by 8 bases, with 20 bases of the junction left unmatched. The germline V gene encodes CDR1 KGHDR and CDR2 SFDVKD. In DNA, the CDR3 is TGTGCCACCAGTGGGAAGGGCCAGGGAACGCCAAGCGGGGATGAGCAGTTCTTC. Translation: CATSGKGQGTPSGDEQFF.

The CDR3 is CASSQESGGSYEQYF. For the CDR3, the DNA is TGCGCCAGCAGCCAAGAGTCAGGAGGATCCTACGAGCAGTACTTC. The chain employs TRBV4-1 and TRBJ2-7; weak D call: TRBD2 (5 bases). The CDR3 spans 15 residues. Per germline, CDR1 MGHRA and CDR2 YSYEKL. Trimming cost V 0 bases and J 1 base, with 10 bases left between them.

V gene TRBV19 combines with J gene TRBJ1-2; 7 bases are shared with TRBD1. Per germline, CDR1 LNHDA and CDR2 SQIVND (reference sequence). V shed 3 bases and J 5 bases; nucleotides not matched to a gene: 9. The CDR3 covers 15 residues. The CDR3 region is CASSMTPGQHYGYTF. DNA for the CDR3: TGTGCCAGTAGTATGACCCCGGGACAGCATTATGGCTACACCTTC.

This chain links TRBV19 with TRBJ2-7; D might be TRBD2 (5 bases). Trimming cost V 3 bases and J 5 bases, with 11 bases left between them. Germline V gene lookup returns CDR1 LNHDA and CDR2 SQIVND (reference sequence). The CDR3 sequence is 13 residues long. CDR3 sequence (DNA): TGTGCCAGTAGTATCGGGGAGAGAGACGAGCAGTACTTC. Translation: CASSIGERDEQYF.

The chain combines TRBV18 with TRBJ1-2; D is unresolved. V lost 3 bases to trimming and J lost 4 bases, with 18 bases between them. The CDR3 totals 16 residues. Germline lookup yields CDR1 KGHSH and CDR2 LQKENI. In nucleotides, the CDR3 is TGTGCCAGCTCACCGCCAGAGAACCCACGGGCCTATGGCTACACCTTC. Protein sequence: CASSPPENPRAYGYTF.

The chain carries TRBV6-5 and TRBJ1-4; tentatively, D is TRBD1 (5 bases). Germline CDR1 is MNHEY and CDR2 is SVGAGI. The CDR3 length is 15 residues. V dropped 3 bases and J dropped 8 bases, with 16 bases sitting between them. CDR3 region: CASSYRGATREKLFF. CDR3 coding DNA: TGTGCCAGCAGTTATAGAGGGGCCACAAGGGAAAAACTGTTTTTT.

The chain recombines TRBV19 with TRBJ1-1; 7 positions agree with TRBD1. Looked up from germline, CDR1 is LNHDA and CDR2 is SQIVND (reference sequence). The CDR3 length is 16 residues. Trimming at V came to 3 bases and at J to 4 bases, leaving 11 bases not matched to a gene. The CDR3 coding sequence is TGTGCCAGTAGTATCATAGGGGGCCCCGTAGGCACTGAAGCTTTCTTT. It codes for CASSIIGGPVGTEAFF. Filled out from reference TRBV19 and TRBJ1-1, the complete variable domain reads DGGITQSPKYLFRKEGQNVTLSCEQNLNHDAMYWYRQDPGQGLRLIYYSQIVNDFQKGDIAEGYSVSREKKESFPLTVTSAQKNPTAFYLCASSIIGGPVGTEAFFGQGTRLTVV.

This chain links TRBV5-8 with TRBJ2-4; D may be TRBD2 (7 bases). The germline V and J ends were trimmed by 1 base and 6 bases, with 14 bases remaining between them. This CDR3 has 15 amino acids. CDR1 and CDR2 (germline): SGHTS, YDEGEE. The CDR3: CASSLRGGSLNIQYF. CDR3 coding DNA: TGTGCCAGCAGCTTGAGGGGGGGCAGCCTAAACATTCAGTACTTC.

This chain uses TRBV29-1 with TRBJ2-5; D uncertain. Germline V gives CDR1 SQVTM, CDR2 ANQGSEA. This CDR3 comprises 14 residues. V was trimmed by 1 base and J by 5 bases, leaving 14 bases between them. The CDR3 loop is CSVEGSSSRETQYF. Here the CDR3 DNA reads TGCAGCGTTGAAGGGTCTTCCTCCCGGGAGACCCAGTACTTC. Variable domain in full (rest from reference TRBV29-1 and TRBJ2-5): SAVISQKPSRDICQRGTSLTIQCQVDSQVTMMFWYRQQPGQSLTLIATANQGSEATYESGFVIDKFPISRPNLTFSTLTVSNMSPEDSSIYLCSVEGSSSRETQYFGPGTRLLVL.

This chain connects TRBV6-5 to TRBJ2-3; D not resolved. Per germline, CDR1 MNHEY and CDR2 SVGAGI. The V end was cut by 7 bases, the J end by 2 bases, with 16 bases between. This CDR3 has 15 residues. CDR3 nucleotide sequence: TGTGCCAGCACCCTTAAAATCCCCCTCACAGATACGCAGTATTTT. Amino acid sequence: CASTLKIPLTDTQYF.

The chain uses TRBV28 and TRBJ2-7; 7 nucleotides line up with TRBD1. J lost 5 bases, V lost 4 bases, and 5 bases had no gene match. CDR3 length: 13 amino acids. Germline V gene sequence: CDR1 MDHEN, CDR2 SYDVKM. The CDR3 is CASSSYRGDEQYF. The DNA for the CDR3 is TGTGCCAGCAGTTCGTACAGGGGAGACGAGCAGTACTTC.

This clone was counted between two and nine times. Within the sample, other DNA sequences also encode this same CDR3. The chain uses TRBV5-1 and TRBJ1-1; no firm D call. The CDR3 has 13 amino acids. The V and J ends lost 2 bases and 1 base respectively, with 6 bases between them. Germline loops: CDR1 SGHRS, CDR2 YFSETQ. CDR3 sequence (DNA): TGCGCCAGCAGCTTCCAGACGAACACTGAAGCTTTCTTT. Protein sequence: CASSFQTNTEAFF.

The V and J genes are TRBV6-5 and TRBJ2-4; D possibly corresponds to TRBD2 (6 bases). V lost 6 bases to trimming and J lost 5 bases, with 17 bases between them. In germline, CDR1 is MNHEY, CDR2 SVGAGI. CDR3 length equals 15 residues. The CDR3 reads CASRSTVPGENIQYF. As DNA, the CDR3 is TGTGCCAGCAGGTCAACGGTCCCGGGGGAAAACATTCAGTACTTC.

This chain links TRBV5-6 with TRBJ1-1; a possible D gene is TRBD1 (6 bases). Germline CDR1 reads SGHDT; CDR2 reads YYEEEE. CDR3 length: 13 amino acids. Trimming took 3 bases from V and 6 from J, leaving 12 bases between them. Here the CDR3 DNA reads TGTGCCAGCAGCTGGGGGGCAGGGGCTGAAGCTTTCTTT. Its protein product is CASSWGAGAEAFF.